In its sample, the clone carrying this T cell receptor beta chain was seen many times. CDR3 length: 14 residues. Germline V gene lookup returns CDR1 MDHEN and CDR2 SYDVKM. V lost 3 bases and J 0 bases, leaving 9 bases between the germline ends. MiXCR, applied by TCRdb to the RT-PCR reads, yields one record per CDR3 protein. Altogether 550,000 to 750,000 distinct CDR3 sequences are present, over 12% being singletons, with the ten largest covering roughly 4%. The V gene is TRBV28, the J gene TRBJ2-7; D is unclear. The receptor was isolated from a female donor in good health, serving as a healthy control. Material: memory CD4+ T cells from blood. The CDR3 bases are TGTGCCAGCAGTTTCGGAGCCGTCTCCTACGAGCAGTACTTC. It encodes CASSFGAVSYEQYF.